This entry concerns a single TCR beta chain. What it binds is unknown. The entry originates in a study of PD-1 blockade in mismatch repair-deficient tumors. Regarding the study as a whole: After pembrolizumab, tumor-resident clones rose rapidly, then generally contracted before radiologic responses.

With 7 bases clipped from V and 2 bases from J, the junction kept 6 bases outside the gene matches. In germline, CDR1 is LNHDA, CDR2 SQIVND (reference sequence). This CDR3 contains 14 residues. All patients were mismatch repair deficient, assessed by either PCR or immunohistochemistry. The TCR-sequenced patients were a few responders to pembrolizumab. Produced via immunoSEQ multiplex PCR; TCRdb's table is partial and in-frame only. The data show roughly 37,000 clones, roughly 88% seen once. The receptor was derived from an adult with mismatch repair-deficient cancer. V and J are TRBV19 and TRBJ1-1; the match to TRBD1 covers 8 bases. The input for sequencing was PBMCs, taken approximately 41 weeks after starting pembrolizumab. The CDR3 DNA sequence: TGTGCCAGTACCCTGGACAGGGTAAACACTGAAGCTTTCTTT. Encoded protein: CASTLDRVNTEAFF.